The table lists the clone carrying this T cell receptor beta chain with a few counts. Germline CDR1 reads SEHNR; CDR2 reads FQNEAQ (reference sequence). V shed 5 bases and J shed 4 bases, with 22 bases lying between them. This CDR3 has 17 amino acids. This sample was included in a study of vaccination and CD4 T cells after COVID-19. TCRdb processed the PCR reads anew with MiXCR; each CDR3 protein has one entry. The sample shows 15,000 to 25,000 distinct CDR3 sequences, about 60% of them seen only once. This receptor was identified in a human donor who had recovered from COVID-19. The sequences come from CD4+ T cells from blood, collected after SARS-CoV-2 vaccination. The chain links TRBV7-9 to TRBJ2-3, with TRBD1 as a possible D gene (7 bases). DNA for the CDR3: TGTGCCAGCAGCCCTAGAATGGAGGGGGCGCCCCCAGATACGCAGTATTTT. This codes for CASSPRMEGAPPDTQYF.